This entry describes one TCR beta chain. Its antigen remains unidentified. The data were taken from a study of response to subunit inactivated influenza vaccine. TCRdb re-called the RT-PCR reads with MiXCR, one entry per CDR3 protein. The top ten clones hold 6% to 9.5% of a sample with some 600,000 distinct CDR3 sequences, roughly 15% of them seen once. Broader study findings: New T cells are recruited in small numbers by each seasonal influenza vaccination, according to the authors' suggestion.

Trimming removed 7 bases at V and 5 bases at J, with 8 bases between. The germline CDR1 and CDR2 sequences are MNHEY and SVGEGT. The CDR3 spans 12 residues. The origin of this receptor is a man aged 50 to 59 who received an inactivated influenza vaccine. The chain has TRBV6-2 or TRBV6-3 and TRBJ2-2; D uncertain. Material: PBMCs from blood, obtained 14 days before vaccination. Here the CDR3 DNA reads TGTGCCAGCACCACCTCTACCGGGGAGCTGTTTTTT. Translation gives CASTTSTGELFF.